This T cell receptor (beta chain) was retrieved from a study of blood T cell repertoires in COVID-19. Looking at the study overall: PBMCs, B-cell-depleted T cells, or T cells provided the cDNA or gDNA that made up the material.

As originally analysed: Reference gene primers were amplified, and this amplification served to estimate nucleated cell counts. Profiling relied on immunoSEQ multiplex PCR, and the TCRdb table lists in-frame clones only, not all of them. For V, J and clone size, that table is used; D and trimming come from the DNA. The table lists about 170,000 clones, roughly nine tenths of them singletons. J was trimmed by 7 bases and V by 4 bases; bases with no gene match: 6. The CDR3 is 14 amino acids. CDR1 and CDR2 from the germline V gene are SGHRS and YFSETQ. This clone was detected once. The sequence derives from a woman aged 55-69 years with COVID-19, enrolled during active disease. Sequenced: peripheral blood. The chain employs TRBV5-1 and TRBJ2-7, with 12 bases fitting TRBD2. The CDR3 DNA sequence: TGCGCCAGCAGCCCCCGGACTAGCGGGACTGAGCAGTACTTC. Translated, it gives CASSPRTSGTEQYF.